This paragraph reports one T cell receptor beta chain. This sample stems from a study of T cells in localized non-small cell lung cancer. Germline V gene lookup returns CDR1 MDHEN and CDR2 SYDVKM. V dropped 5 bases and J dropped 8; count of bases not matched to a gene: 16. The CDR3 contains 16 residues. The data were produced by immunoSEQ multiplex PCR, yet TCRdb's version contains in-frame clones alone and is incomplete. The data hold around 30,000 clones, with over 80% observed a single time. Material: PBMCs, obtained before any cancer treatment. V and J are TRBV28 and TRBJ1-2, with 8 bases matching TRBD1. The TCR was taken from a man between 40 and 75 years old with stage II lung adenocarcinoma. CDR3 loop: CASSPSGTGGSQGYTF. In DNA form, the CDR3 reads TGTGCCAGCAGTCCAAGCGGGACAGGCGGCAGCCAAGGCTACACCTTC.